This passage covers 27 T cell receptor beta chains from one sample sequenced in a study of T-cell reconstitution after alpha-beta-depleted transplantation in children. Library preparation (for TCRbeta) was performed with unique molecular identifiers. MiXCR was run by TCRdb on the PCR reads, yielding one entry per CDR3 protein. Of fewer than 700,000 distinct CDR3 sequences listed, about 23% are singletons. This specimen consisted of PBMCs, mostly from graft donor cells, obtained 360 days after TCRalphabeta/CD19-depleted stem cell transplant. The receptors stem from a boy under two years old who had a stem cell transplant for acute myeloid leukemia, so the T cells may come from the graft donor.

This clonotype was seen ten or more times. This sequence joins TRBV6-2 or TRBV6-3 and TRBJ1-5; tentatively, D is TRBD1 (6 bases). Trimming cost V 5 bases and J 5 bases, with 16 bases left between them. Germline CDR1 MNHEY, CDR2 SVGEGT. This CDR3 is 15 amino acids long. The CDR3 here is CASSPGRDIDQPQHF. The CDR3, as DNA: TGTGCCAGCAGTCCAGGCCGGGACATCGATCAGCCCCAGCATTTT.

A few counts support this clonotype. The chain links TRBV29-1 to TRBJ2-3; TRBD1 agrees at 7 bases. The CDR3 has 14 residues. With V trimmed by 6 bases and J by 0 bases, 6 bases remained unmatched. Germline CDR1 SQVTM, CDR2 ANQGSEA. The CDR3 bases are TGCAGCGTGCACCCGGGACAGAGCACAGATACGCAGTATTTT. Encoded protein: CSVHPGQSTDTQYF.

This chain links TRBV10-3 with TRBJ2-2; 7 nucleotides match TRBD1. The ends lost 0 bases at V and 4 bases at J; junction bases unmatched: 8. This CDR3 spans 17 amino acids. Germline lookup yields CDR1 ENHRY and CDR2 SYGVKD. The CDR3 DNA is TGTGCCATCAGTGAGTCGACAGGGCCTCGAGTCACCGGGGAGCTGTTTTTT. It is translated as CAISESTGPRVTGELFF.

The gene calls are TRBV20-1 and TRBJ2-3; TRBD1 aligns across 7 bases. The CDR3 contains 13 residues. The germline V gene encodes CDR1 DFQATT and CDR2 SNEGSKA (reference sequence). Trimming took 6 bases from V and 0 from J; bases not matched to a gene: 3. The CDR3 region has the DNA TGCAGTGCCGACAGGGCTAGCACAGATACGCAGTATTTT. This translates into CSADRASTDTQYF.

This clonotype appeared many times. The V gene is TRBV21-1, the J gene TRBJ1-1. TRBV21-1 is a documented pseudogene. The CDR3 has 14 amino acids. The CDR3 DNA follows: TGTGCCAGCAGGCATACAGAGGTGAACACTGAAGCTTTCTTT. The encoded protein is CASRHTEVNTEAFF.

This clonotype was recorded a few times. This chain links TRBV6-5 with TRBJ2-7; 9 positions agree with TRBD1. CDR3 length: 17 amino acids. Germline lookup yields CDR1 MNHEY and CDR2 SVGAGI. Trimming at V came to 2 bases and at J to 7 bases, leaving 15 bases not matched to a gene. CDR3 nucleotides: TGTGCCAGCAGTTACGGTAGTTCCGGGACAGGGATAAGGGAGCAGTACTTC. Translation gives CASSYGSSGTGIREQYF.

The chain links TRBV6-5 to TRBJ1-3, with TRBD1 identical over 7 bases. The germline gives CDR1 MNHEY, CDR2 SVGAGI. Trimming cost V 0 bases and J 6 bases; bases outside gene matches: 11. The CDR3 runs to 17 residues. The CDR3 nucleotides are TGTGCCAGCAGTTACTCGACAGGGCGGGTAGATGAAAACACCATATATTTT. It translates to CASSYSTGRVDENTIYF.

There are a few counts of this clonotype. The chain carries TRBV20-1 and TRBJ2-7; either TRBD1 or TRBD2 may supply D (5 bases each). This CDR3 has 16 residues. V lost 0 bases and J 4 bases, leaving 19 bases between the germline ends. Germline V gene sequence: CDR1 DFQATT, CDR2 SNEGSKA (reference sequence). The CDR3 reads CSARDVRDPRQYEQYF. The DNA for the CDR3 is TGCAGTGCTAGAGATGTACGGGACCCGCGGCAGTACGAGCAGTACTTC.

The CDR3 is CSAHRRVEGGELFF. The CDR3 coding sequence is TGCAGTGCCCATAGAAGGGTAGAGGGCGGGGAGCTGTTTTTT. The chain recombines TRBV20-1 with TRBJ2-2, with TRBD2 as a possible D gene (5 bases). Between the trimmed V and J ends, which lost 6 bases and 7 bases, there was a span of 18 bases. The CDR3 is made up of 14 amino acids. CDR1 and CDR2 (germline): DFQATT, SNEGSKA (reference sequence).

This clonotype has a count of ten or more. The rearrangement links TRBV2 to TRBJ2-1; unclear D gene. Trimming pared 3 bases from V and 8 bases from J, leaving 5 bases between. The length of the CDR3 is 11 residues. CDR1 and CDR2 (germline): SNHLY, FYNNEI. The CDR3 bases are TGTGCCAGCAGTGAGTCTTATGAGCAGTTCTTC. As protein: CASSESYEQFF.

In its sample, this clonotype was seen a few times. The chain employs TRBV12-3 or TRBV12-4 and TRBJ1-1; D not resolved. The CDR3 totals 13 residues. V gave up 5 bases and J gave up 5 bases, with 12 bases separating them. The CDR3 here is CASSRTAKTEAFF. The CDR3 DNA is TGTGCCAGCAGTCGGACGGCCAAGACTGAAGCTTTCTTT.

This clonotype was observed at least ten times. The chain combines TRBV7-2 with TRBJ2-5; D possibly corresponds to TRBD2 (6 bases). The CDR3 runs to 13 residues. Germline V gene data show CDR1 as SGHTA and CDR2 as FQGNSA. V lost 6 bases to trimming and J lost 5 bases, with 13 bases between them. The CDR3 here is CASRDPSDETQYF. DNA of the CDR3: TGTGCCAGCAGAGACCCTAGCGACGAGACCCAGTACTTC.

The rearrangement joins TRBV29-1 to TRBJ2-3; 9 bases agree with TRBD2. Germline V gene lookup returns CDR1 SQVTM and CDR2 ANQGSEA. J gave up 2 bases and V 2 bases, and 5 bases lay outside the gene matches. There are 15 residues in the CDR3. The CDR3 spells CSVERSGGPTDTQYF. The CDR3 coding sequence is TGCAGCGTTGAAAGGAGCGGGGGGCCCACAGATACGCAGTATTTT.

This clonotype occurred a few times. V is TRBV6-5 and J is TRBJ2-2, with D possibly matching TRBD1 (5 bases). V was pared by 0 bases and J by 7 bases, with 12 bases between. This CDR3 has 15 amino acids. Germline CDR1 reads MNHEY; CDR2 reads SVGAGI. CDR3 region: CASSYSAGLGGELFF. CDR3 bases: TGTGCCAGCAGTTACTCGGCAGGGCTTGGCGGGGAGCTGTTTTTT.

This clonotype appeared a single time. The chain has TRBV19 and TRBJ2-1; D is tentatively TRBD1 or TRBD2 (5 bases each). CDR3 length: 19 residues. Germline loops: CDR1 LNHDA, CDR2 SQIVND (reference sequence). The V gene lost 3 bases and the J gene lost 7 bases, with 28 bases spanning the gap. CDR3 sequence (DNA): TGTGCCAGTAGTATTATCCCAGGTGGGGGTTATGAGGGGATAAATGAGCAGTTCTTC. Residues: CASSIIPGGGYEGINEQFF.

The chain employs TRBV29-1 and TRBJ2-1; D is uncertain. The V gene's germline CDR1 is SQVTM and CDR2 ANQGSEA. The CDR3 extends over 13 amino acids. Between the trimmed V and J ends, which lost 1 base and 11 bases, there was a span of 15 bases. CDR3 sequence: CSVEGTASPKQFF. DNA of the CDR3: TGCAGCGTTGAAGGAACAGCTTCGCCAAAGCAGTTCTTC.

This clonotype was counted between two and nine times. The chain joins TRBV25-1 to TRBJ1-1, with TRBD1 matching over 7 bases. Germline CDR1 is MGHDK and CDR2 is SYGVNS. CDR3 length: 14 residues. With V trimmed by 4 bases and J by 1 base, 3 bases remained unmatched. CDR3 residues: CASSVRGSNTEAFF. The CDR3 DNA sequence: TGTGCCAGCAGTGTCAGGGGGTCGAACACTGAAGCTTTCTTT.

This clonotype was observed at least ten times. V usage is TRBV6-5 and J usage is TRBJ2-3; either TRBD1 or TRBD2 may supply D (5 bases each). Germline V gene lookup returns CDR1 MNHEY and CDR2 SVGAGI. The CDR3 loop spans 13 amino acids. The germline V and J ends were trimmed by 4 bases and 9 bases, with 14 bases remaining between them. The DNA for the CDR3 is TGTGCCAGCAGTTCCACACGGGGCGGGACGCAGTATTTT. This sequence encodes CASSSTRGGTQYF.

This clonotype has a handful of counts. This chain connects TRBV5-1 to TRBJ2-7; D uncertain. The CDR3 length is 8 residues. Germline values: CDR1 SGHRS, CDR2 YFSETQ. For the CDR3, the DNA is TGCGCCAGCCTAAATCCCGCCGTC. Amino acid sequence: CASLNPAV.

The V call is TRBV15, the J call TRBJ2-7; D might be TRBD1 (5 bases). Germline V CDR1 and CDR2: LNHNV, YYDKDF (reference sequence). CDR3 length: 14 residues. Trimming took off 0 bases at V and 2 bases at J, with 8 bases between the two ends. CDR3 amino acids: CATSRDGHTYEQYF. The CDR3 region has the DNA TGTGCCACCAGCAGAGATGGACATACCTACGAGCAGTACTTC.

This clonotype was seen ten or more times. This chain connects TRBV6-5 to TRBJ2-1; 8 bases are shared with TRBD2. With V trimmed by 6 bases and J by 2 bases, 9 bases remained unmatched. The CDR3 covers 16 residues. In germline, CDR1 is MNHEY, CDR2 SVGAGI. The CDR3 sequence: CASSLAGTSAYNEQFF. Here the CDR3 DNA reads TGTGCCAGCAGCCTGGCCGGGACTAGTGCCTACAATGAGCAGTTCTTC.

This clonotype appeared a few times. V and J are TRBV20-1 and TRBJ1-1, with D perhaps matching TRBD1 (5 bases). There are 12 residues in the CDR3. Germline loops: CDR1 DFQATT, CDR2 SNEGSKA (reference sequence). V was trimmed by 5 bases and J by 0 bases, leaving 7 bases between them. The CDR3 reads CSAGTVNTEAFF. The CDR3 nucleotides read TGCAGTGCTGGGACGGTGAACACTGAAGCTTTCTTT.

The gene calls are TRBV13 and TRBJ2-1, with 9 bases lining up with TRBD2. CDR3 length: 15 residues. With 6 bases clipped from V and 2 bases from J, the junction kept 5 bases outside the gene matches. Germline V lookup: CDR1 PRHDT, CDR2 FYEKMQ (reference sequence). Here the CDR3 DNA reads TGTGCCAGCAGTTCAGAGCGGGGGGCCTACAATGAGCAGTTCTTC. It yields the protein CASSSERGAYNEQFF.

J is TRBJ1-6 and V is TRBV29-1; D uncertain. Germline V gene lookup returns CDR1 SQVTM and CDR2 ANQGSEA. With 0 bases removed from V and 7 bases from J, the gap between germline ends came to 7 bases. This CDR3 contains 13 residues. The CDR3 DNA sequence: TGCAGCGTTGAAGATACGGTCAATTCACCCCTCCACTTT. The encoded protein is CSVEDTVNSPLHF.

This sequence joins TRBV5-1 and TRBJ2-1, with D unclear. The CDR3 spans 15 residues. V lost 2 bases, J lost 6 bases, and 15 bases lay in between. CDR1 is SGHRS, CDR2 YFSETQ, per germline. The CDR3 DNA reads as TGCGCCAGCAGCTTAGTTTTCGGCTCCGGCAATGAGCAGTTCTTC. The encoded protein is CASSLVFGSGNEQFF. Full variable domain (outside the CDR3, taken from reference TRBV5-1 and TRBJ2-1): KAGVTQTPRYLIKTRGQQVTLSCSPISGHRSVSWYQQTPGQGLQFLFEYFSETQRNKGNFPGRFSGRQFSNSRSEMNVSTLELGDSALYLCASSLVFGSGNEQFFGPGTRLTVL.

The CDR3 reads CASRTGVGPYEQYV. Written as DNA, the CDR3 is TGCGCCAGCAGGACAGGGGTAGGACCCTACGAGCAGTACGTC. The chain uses TRBV5-1 and TRBJ2-7, with 8 bases matching TRBD1. The CDR3 contains 14 residues. Germline CDR1 reads SGHRS; CDR2 reads YFSETQ. V shed 5 bases and J 2 bases; nucleotides not matched to a gene: 6.

Only a few counts were recorded for this clonotype. The chain uses TRBV12-3 or TRBV12-4 and TRBJ2-3; 11 nucleotides agree with TRBD2. The trim removed 3 bases at V and 8 bases at J, leaving 4 bases unmatched. The CDR3 sequence is 14 residues long. CDR3 coding DNA: TGTGCCAGCAGTTTCGGTAGCGGGGGGGCTACGCAGTATTTT. Its translation is CASSFGSGGATQYF.